Presented here are 17 T cell receptor beta chains from one specimen sequenced in a study of monozygotic twins with inflammatory bowel disease. TCRdb reprocessed the 5' RACE reads; each CDR3 protein has one entry and no DNA is given. The sample table sets out around 210,000 distinct CDR3 sequences. The sequenced sample consisted of blood. The receptors were gathered from a human donor with ulcerative colitis or Crohn's disease, or a healthy co-twin of an affected twin (not recorded which).

This chain links TRBV27 with TRBJ1-5. The CDR3 is 14 residues long. CDR1 is MNHEY and CDR2 is SMNVEV in the germline V gene (reference sequence). CDR3 protein: CASSLNGADQPQHF.

This chain connects TRBV27 to TRBJ2-1; there is no DNA to check the TCRdb D call of TRBD2. The CDR3 sequence is 15 residues long. Germline CDR1 MNHEY, CDR2 SMNVEV (reference sequence). The CDR3: CASSLRSGSSNEQFF.

The chain links TRBV12-3 or TRBV12-4 to TRBJ2-3; the TRBD1 assignment by TCRdb is unverifiable without DNA. The CDR3 length is 14 residues. The CDR3 loop reads CASVPTGRADTQYF.

The chain recombines TRBV7-2 with TRBJ2-3; absent DNA, TCRdb's TRBD1 call cannot be checked. This CDR3 region has 16 residues. CDR1 and CDR2 (germline): SGHTA, FQGNSA. The CDR3 loop is CASSSRSGWGTDTQYF.

The rearrangement links TRBV4-2 to TRBJ2-5; the D gene TCRdb calls, TRBD2, cannot be checked with no DNA. The CDR3 runs 14 residues. Germline values: CDR1 LGHNA, CDR2 YNFKEQ. CDR3 loop: CASSQEAGRETQYF.

This chain uses TRBV6-5 with TRBJ1-2; with no DNA, the TCRdb D assignment of TRBD1 cannot be verified. The CDR3 sequence is 14 residues long. Germline V gives CDR1 MNHEY, CDR2 SVGAGI. The CDR3 is CASSYSRQGFGYTF.

The chain carries TRBV10-3 and TRBJ2-1. The CDR3 runs 17 residues. Looked up from germline, CDR1 is ENHRY and CDR2 is SYGVKD. CDR3 protein: CAISDPTQGNTYNEQFF.

V usage is TRBV23-1 and J usage is TRBJ2-1; TCRdb names TRBD2, which stays unverified in the absence of DNA. TRBV23-1 is flagged as an ORF with uncertain function. The CDR3 is made up of 15 amino acids. The CDR3 sequence is CASSQGRPPANEQFF.

V is TRBV6-5 and J is TRBJ2-2; TCRdb's assignment of TRBD1 cannot be checked, as there is no DNA. This CDR3 has 15 residues. Germline assignment: CDR1 MNHEY and CDR2 SVGAGI. CDR3 region: CASSYGTGFTGELFF.

The genes are TRBV2 and TRBJ2-5; TCRdb indicates TRBD2, and absent DNA this call remains unverified. CDR3 length equals 15 residues. Per the germline V gene, CDR1 is SNHLY and CDR2 is FYNNEI. This CDR3 reads CASSHHGSRGETQYF.

The CDR3 sequence is CASSPLAGETGDTQYF. The V call is TRBV7-6, the J call TRBJ2-3; the TRBD2 assignment by TCRdb is unverifiable without DNA. The CDR3 has 16 residues. Germline CDR1 is SGHVS and CDR2 is FNYEAQ.

The chain is built from TRBV4-3 and TRBJ1-2; as DNA is missing, the TRBD1 call by TCRdb cannot be tested. Germline V gene data show CDR1 as LGHNA and CDR2 as YSLEER. The CDR3 is 15 amino acids. CDR3: CASSQRQGAAYGYTF.

The chain has TRBV20-1 and TRBJ2-1. Germline V gene sequence: CDR1 DFQATT, CDR2 SNEGSKA (reference sequence). The CDR3 runs to 12 residues. The CDR3 here is CSAPDFDNEQFF.

This sequence joins TRBV6-1 and TRBJ1-1. The germline CDR1 and CDR2 sequences are MNHNS and SASEGT. The CDR3 has 14 amino acids. CDR3 sequence reads: CASRNLYINTEAFF.

The chain joins TRBV4-3 to TRBJ1-1. This CDR3 spans 15 amino acids. Germline CDR1 is LGHNA and CDR2 is YSLEER. CDR3 in amino acids: CASSQDGGMNTEAFF.

This rearrangement joins TRBV5-1 to TRBJ1-2. This CDR3 is 13 amino acids long. Germline V gene sequence: CDR1 SGHRS, CDR2 YFSETQ. This CDR3 reads CASSLALNYGYTF. The full variable domain, its missing parts supplied by reference TRBV5-1 and TRBJ1-2, is KAGVTQTPRYLIKTRGQQVTLSCSPISGHRSVSWYQQTPGQGLQFLFEYFSETQRNKGNFPGRFSGRQFSNSRSEMNVSTLELGDSALYLCASSLALNYGYTFGSGTRLTVV.

The chain couples TRBV7-9 to TRBJ1-1; TCRdb proposes TRBD1, but this gene call is untestable without DNA. The CDR3 totals 15 residues. Germline V lookup: CDR1 SEHNR, CDR2 FQNEAQ (reference sequence). The CDR3 loop is CASSLRGQSESEAFF.